A selection of T cell receptor beta chains follows, all from one sample in a study of blood T cell repertoires in COVID-19. Sequenced by immunoSEQ multiplex PCR; TCRdb stores in-frame clones only, minus some. The repertoire holds about 220,000 clones, with about 83% as singletons. Input material: PBMCs or T cells enriched from blood (not recorded which). These receptors all stem from a woman aged 45-65 years who had been exposed to COVID-19. Both conserved end residues are part of each CDR3. The D gene is left open where the match is weak. Clone size is stated in some rows and not others, as once, few, many or a class when expanded.

clone_size: .
v_call: TRBV27
d_call: .
j_call: TRBJ1-1
cdr3_nt: TGTGCCAGCAGTTTATCGGGGAGGCGTGACACTGAAGCTTTCTTT
cdr3_aa: CASSLSGRRDTEAFF

clone_size: .
v_call: TRBV7-9
d_call: .
j_call: TRBJ1-2
cdr3_nt: TGTGCCAGCAGCTTAGGGACAGTAGGGTATGGCTACACCTTC
cdr3_aa: CASSLGTVGYGYTF

clone_size: few
v_call: TRBV6-5
d_call: .
j_call: TRBJ1-1
cdr3_nt: TGTGCCAGCGTCCGGGGGGACACTGAAGCTTTCTTT
cdr3_aa: CASVRGDTEAFF

clone_size: once
v_call: TRBV7-9
d_call: TRBD1
j_call: TRBJ2-1
cdr3_nt: TGTGCCAGCAGCCTACAGCGACAGGGCTCCTACAATGAGCAGTTCTTC
cdr3_aa: CASSLQRQGSYNEQFF

clone_size: many
v_call: TRBV2
d_call: .
j_call: TRBJ2-7
cdr3_nt: TGTGCCAGCAGTGTAGTAAACGAGCAGTACTTC
cdr3_aa: CASSVVNEQYF

clone_size: .
v_call: TRBV7-8
d_call: TRBD2
j_call: TRBJ2-1
cdr3_nt: TGTGCCAGCAGCGCCCGGGGGGGATCCTACAATGAGCAGTTCTTC
cdr3_aa: CASSARGGSYNEQFF

clone_size: .
v_call: TRBV27
d_call: .
j_call: TRBJ1-2
cdr3_nt: TGTGCCAGCAGTATGAGCGGGGGGCACTATGGCTACACCTTC
cdr3_aa: CASSMSGGHYGYTF

clone_size: .
v_call: TRBV7-2
d_call: .
j_call: TRBJ2-2
cdr3_nt: TGTGCCAGCAGCTTACGAAGCGGACGAGGACCCGGGGAGCTGTTTTTT
cdr3_aa: CASSLRSGRGPGELFF

clone_size: .
v_call: TRBV6-1
d_call: .
j_call: TRBJ2-7
cdr3_nt: TGTGCCAGCAGTGAAGCTACCCGGTACGAGCAGTACTTC
cdr3_aa: CASSEATRYEQYF

clone_size: .
v_call: TRBV5-6
d_call: .
j_call: TRBJ2-2
cdr3_nt: TGTGCCAGCAGCTTGAGGGCAGGGGTAACCGGGGAGCTGTTTTTT
cdr3_aa: CASSLRAGVTGELFF

clone_size: .
v_call: TRBV2
d_call: TRBD1
j_call: TRBJ2-3
cdr3_nt: TGTGCCAGCCGGGACAGGAGCATAGGAGATACGCAGTATTTT
cdr3_aa: CASRDRSIGDTQYF

clone_size: .
v_call: TRBV28
d_call: .
j_call: TRBJ1-5
cdr3_nt: TGTGCCAGCAGCACAGGGTCGCGCAATCAGCCCCAGCATTTT
cdr3_aa: CASSTGSRNQPQHF

clone_size: .
v_call: TRBV5-8
d_call: .
j_call: TRBJ1-4
cdr3_nt: TGTGCCAGCAGTCAGAGGAATGAAAAACTGTTTTTT
cdr3_aa: CASSQRNEKLFF

clone_size: .
v_call: TRBV7-9
d_call: .
j_call: TRBJ2-1
cdr3_nt: TGTGCCAGCAGCCTCGGGCAGGGGCTATTGAATGAGCAGTTCTTC
cdr3_aa: CASSLGQGLLNEQFF

clone_size: .
v_call: TRBV5-1
d_call: TRBD1
j_call: TRBJ1-6
cdr3_nt: TGCGCCAGCAGCTTACGAGGACAGGATCTTAGGGCCCTCCACTTT
cdr3_aa: CASSLRGQDLRALHF

clone_size: once
v_call: TRBV6-5
d_call: TRBD1
j_call: TRBJ1-5
cdr3_nt: TGTGCCAGCAGAAGCCCGGGACAGGGTAATCAGCCCCAGCATTTT
cdr3_aa: CASRSPGQGNQPQHF

clone_size: .
v_call: TRBV15
d_call: TRBD1
j_call: TRBJ2-3
cdr3_nt: TGTGCCACCAGCACCCGACAGGGGCGATTGTCAGATACGCAGTATTTT
cdr3_aa: CATSTRQGRLSDTQYF

clone_size: .
v_call: TRBV19
d_call: .
j_call: TRBJ2-7
cdr3_nt: TGTGCCAGTAGCGTTAGAGGGAACGAGCAGTACTTC
cdr3_aa: CASSVRGNEQYF

clone_size: .
v_call: TRBV6-1
d_call: TRBD1
j_call: TRBJ2-1
cdr3_nt: TGTGCCAGCAGTGAAGGGACAGGGAGAGGAGTTTACAATGAGCAGTTCTTC
cdr3_aa: CASSEGTGRGVYNEQFF

clone_size: .
v_call: TRBV3-1/TRBV3-2
d_call: TRBD2
j_call: TRBJ2-5
cdr3_nt: TGTGCCAGCAGCCAATTAGCGGGGGGGACTCTCCAAGAGACCCAGTACTTC
cdr3_aa: CASSQLAGGTLQETQYF

clone_size: .
v_call: TRBV29-1
d_call: TRBD2
j_call: TRBJ2-5
cdr3_nt: TGCAGCGTTGACCCTTCGGGGCGGGGGGGAGAGACCCAGTACTTC
cdr3_aa: CSVDPSGRGGETQYF

clone_size: .
v_call: TRBV7-9
d_call: TRBD1
j_call: TRBJ2-5
cdr3_nt: TGTGCCAGCAGCCAAGACAGGGGAGGATCGGCCCAGTACTTC
cdr3_aa: CASSQDRGGSAQYF

clone_size: .
v_call: TRBV11-2
d_call: .
j_call: TRBJ2-7
cdr3_nt: TGTGCCAGCAGCCCCTCCCAGGGCTACGAGCAGTACTTC
cdr3_aa: CASSPSQGYEQYF

clone_size: .
v_call: TRBV10-3
d_call: TRBD1
j_call: TRBJ2-3
cdr3_nt: TGTGCCATCAGCTTAGGGACAGGGGGAACAGATACGCAGTATTTT
cdr3_aa: CAISLGTGGTDTQYF

clone_size: .
v_call: TRBV18
d_call: .
j_call: TRBJ1-2
cdr3_nt: TGTGCCAGCTCACCAAATACGGGAAACTATGGCTACACCTTC
cdr3_aa: CASSPNTGNYGYTF

clone_size: .
v_call: TRBV12-3/TRBV12-4
d_call: .
j_call: TRBJ1-1
cdr3_nt: TGTGCCAGCAAACGGCAGGGAAACACTGAAGCTTTCTTT
cdr3_aa: CASKRQGNTEAFF

clone_size: .
v_call: TRBV7-6
d_call: .
j_call: TRBJ1-1
cdr3_nt: TGTGCCAGCAGCCTCGCCGGACAGACTGAAGCTTTCTTT
cdr3_aa: CASSLAGQTEAFF

clone_size: .
v_call: TRBV4-2
d_call: .
j_call: TRBJ2-7
cdr3_nt: TGTGCCAGCAGCCAAGATTGGGCAGTTACCTACGAGCAGTACTTC
cdr3_aa: CASSQDWAVTYEQYF

clone_size: .
v_call: TRBV9
d_call: TRBD2
j_call: TRBJ2-3
cdr3_nt: TGTGCCAGCAGCGCAAGCGGGGGACCGGGAGATACGCAGTATTTT
cdr3_aa: CASSASGGPGDTQYF

clone_size: .
v_call: TRBV3-1/TRBV3-2
d_call: .
j_call: TRBJ1-2
cdr3_nt: TGTGCCAGCAGCCAAGACGGGGGCTACACCTTC
cdr3_aa: CASSQDGGYTF

clone_size: .
v_call: TRBV24-1
d_call: .
j_call: TRBJ1-5
cdr3_nt: TGTGCCACCAGTTCAAGTCGGTGGGCGGGCCTAGAACCCCAGCATTTT
cdr3_aa: CATSSSRWAGLEPQHF

clone_size: .
v_call: TRBV5-1
d_call: TRBD1
j_call: TRBJ2-7
cdr3_nt: TGCGCCAGCAGCTTGAGACAGGGAGAAGGCGAGCAGTACTTC
cdr3_aa: CASSLRQGEGEQYF

clone_size: .
v_call: TRBV30
d_call: TRBD1
j_call: TRBJ2-2
cdr3_nt: TGTGCCTGGAGTGTAGAAGGGGGCCAGGTCGGGGAGCTGTTTTTT
cdr3_aa: CAWSVEGGQVGELFF

clone_size: .
v_call: TRBV7-2
d_call: TRBD1
j_call: TRBJ2-3
cdr3_nt: TGTGCCAGCAGCTTACCGGACAGGGGGCAAGATACGCAGTATTTT
cdr3_aa: CASSLPDRGQDTQYF

clone_size: .
v_call: TRBV5-6
d_call: TRBD2
j_call: TRBJ2-2
cdr3_nt: TGTGCCAGCAGCTTCGGGACTAGCGGGGCCGGGGAGCTGTTTTTT
cdr3_aa: CASSFGTSGAGELFF

clone_size: .
v_call: TRBV30
d_call: .
j_call: TRBJ1-2
cdr3_nt: TGTGCCTGGAGTGCGAAGGGGACTTCCCTCTATGGCTACACCTTC
cdr3_aa: CAWSAKGTSLYGYTF

clone_size: .
v_call: TRBV6-5
d_call: .
j_call: TRBJ1-1
cdr3_nt: TGTGCCAGCAGTTACTCCCCAGGGGCGGGTAACACTGAAGCTTTCTTT
cdr3_aa: CASSYSPGAGNTEAFF

clone_size: .
v_call: TRBV28
d_call: TRBD2
j_call: TRBJ2-5
cdr3_nt: TGTGCCAGCAGTCGCGATATAGCGGGGGGGCGGGAGACCCAGTACTTC
cdr3_aa: CASSRDIAGGRETQYF

clone_size: .
v_call: TRBV11-2
d_call: TRBD1
j_call: TRBJ1-4
cdr3_nt: TGTGCCAGCAGCTTAACCCCGACAGGGTGGGGCGATGAAAAACTGTTTTTT
cdr3_aa: CASSLTPTGWGDEKLFF

clone_size: .
v_call: TRBV20-1
d_call: .
j_call: TRBJ1-1
cdr3_nt: TGCAGCGTATTATTGAACACTGAAGCTTTCTTT
cdr3_aa: CSVLLNTEAFF

clone_size: many
v_call: TRBV13
d_call: TRBD1
j_call: TRBJ2-7
cdr3_nt: TGTGCCAGCAGTTTCCGGACAGGGACCCACGAGCAGTACTTC
cdr3_aa: CASSFRTGTHEQYF

clone_size: once
v_call: TRBV5-6
d_call: TRBD1
j_call: TRBJ1-3
cdr3_nt: TGTGCCAGCAGCCTAAGTGGGGGGACAGTACCCTCTGGAAACACCATATATTTT
cdr3_aa: CASSLSGGTVPSGNTIYF